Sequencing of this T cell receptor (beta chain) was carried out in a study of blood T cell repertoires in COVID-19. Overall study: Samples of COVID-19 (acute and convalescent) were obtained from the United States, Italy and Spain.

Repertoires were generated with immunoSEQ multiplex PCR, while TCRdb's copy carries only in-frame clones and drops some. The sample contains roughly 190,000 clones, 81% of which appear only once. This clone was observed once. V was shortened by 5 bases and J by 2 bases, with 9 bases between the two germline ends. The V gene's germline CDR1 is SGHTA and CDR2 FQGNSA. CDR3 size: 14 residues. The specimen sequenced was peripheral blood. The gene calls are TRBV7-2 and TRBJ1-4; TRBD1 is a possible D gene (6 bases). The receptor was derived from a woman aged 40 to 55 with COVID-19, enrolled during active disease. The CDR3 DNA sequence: TGTGCCAGCAGCAAGGACAGTACTAATGAAAAACTGTTTTTT. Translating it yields CASSKDSTNEKLFF. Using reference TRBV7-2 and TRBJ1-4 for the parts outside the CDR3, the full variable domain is GAGVSQSPSNKVTEKGKDVELRCDPISGHTALYWYRQSLGQGLEFLIYFQGNSAPDKSGLPSDRFSAERTGGSVSTLTIQRTQQEDSAVYLCASSKDSTNEKLFFGSGTQLSVL.